This is a list of T cell receptor beta chains from one sample in a study of blood T cells in healthy people across ages. TCRdb re-called the 5' RACE reads with MiXCR, one entry per CDR3 protein. Of about 1 million distinct CDR3 sequences in the sample, around 27% are singletons; the top ten hold approximately 0.79%. The same data also contributed to another study, on T cells of mothers and their children.

Specimen: blood. Every receptor here comes from a girl aged 2 to 10 in good health. Each CDR3 is given with its conserved first and last residue. D genes are given only for firm matches.

d_call | v_call | cdr3_aa
TRBD2 | TRBV27 | CASSPSGGVWEQYF
- | TRBV28 | CAGSKDGNSPLHF
- | TRBV7-3 | CASSLGGNRAPDGYTF
- | TRBV6-2/TRBV6-3 | CASTDLQQGREQFF
TRBD1 | TRBV5-1 | CASSRLQGARTEAFF
- | TRBV28 | CASSLPLATEQFF
TRBD2 | TRBV28 | CASTPSKREVTETQYF
TRBD1 | TRBV5-6 | CASSLPGQTNDQYF
- | TRBV7-2 | CASSLRFQETQCF
- | TRBV12-3/TRBV12-4 | CASSHEGLQETQYF
- | TRBV14 | CASRWSGKDGELFF
- | TRBV10-3 | CAIGENTEAFF
- | TRBV2 | CASTPVIGTEAFF
- | TRBV6-5 | CASSNDGETQYF
- | TRBV11-3 | CASSIYLGGTEAFF
TRBD2 | TRBV6-6 | CASSYVASGGNEQFF
- | TRBV2 | CASRVATYNEQFF
TRBD1 | TRBV28 | CASSPQDRGLEETQYF
- | TRBV24-1 | CATSDSGPRVGAFF
- | TRBV12-3/TRBV12-4 | CASNPNLGEETQYF
- | TRBV12-3/TRBV12-4 | CASSPRRGRDNQPQHF
- | TRBV6-1 | CASSDAVQGPPEDTEAFF
- | TRBV12-3/TRBV12-4 | CASRRLGPYGYTF
TRBD1 | TRBV11-1 | CASSLAGQGRGNEQFF
TRBD1 | TRBV18 | CASSTYPTGTQETQYF
TRBD1 | TRBV5-1 | CASSRDRGSGEQYF
TRBD1 | TRBV29-1 | CSAWDRTTGELFF
- | TRBV20-1 | CSARDPPHNEQFF
TRBD2 | TRBV28 | CASSYAVAGRETQYF
- | TRBV28 | CASSFLHIQYF
- | TRBV19 | CARPGPARETQYF
- | TRBV3-1 | CASSQDLSSPYGTDTQYF
TRBD1 | TRBV18 | CASSPAPDRVYDSPLHF